The 21 T cell receptor beta chains below come from one sample, sequenced in a study of monozygotic twins with cystic fibrosis. Here immunoSEQ multiplex PCR was the method, and the copy in TCRdb shows in-frame clones only, minus some. The sample shows about 32,000 clones, 92% of them seen only once. Material for sequencing was blood. The receptors shown here come from a girl aged 2-10 years with cystic fibrosis.

The genes are TRBV7-2 and TRBJ1-1; no definite D call. The V gene lost 8 bases and the J gene lost 0 bases, with 7 bases spanning the gap. The CDR3 length is 12 residues. CDR1 and CDR2 from the germline V gene are SGHTA and FQGNSA. CDR3 protein: CASGQLNTEAFF. The CDR3 DNA reads TGTGCCAGCGGCCAGCTGAACACTGAAGCTTTCTTT.

This clone showed up just once. This chain links TRBV10-3 with TRBJ2-1; TRBD2 matches 8 bases. Trimming at V came to 2 bases and at J to 4 bases, leaving 7 bases not matched to a gene. Germline assignment: CDR1 ENHRY and CDR2 SYGVKD. There are 16 residues in the CDR3. This chain's CDR3 is CAISEPGGLPYNEQFF. In DNA form, the CDR3 reads TGTGCCATCAGTGAGCCGGGGGGGCTCCCATACAATGAGCAGTTCTTC.

The V call is TRBV7-9, the J call TRBJ1-2; TRBD1 matches at 8 bases. The V segment lost 1 base and the J segment 2 bases; nucleotides outside the gene matches: 6. This CDR3 region has 16 residues. Germline loops: CDR1 SEHNR, CDR2 FQNEAQ (reference sequence). The CDR3, as DNA: TGTGCCAGCAGCTTAGAGGGGACAGGTGAAAACTATGGCTACACCTTC. Encoded protein: CASSLEGTGENYGYTF.

In nucleotides, the CDR3 is TGTGCCAGCAGCTCCCTGACAGGCAATCAGCCCCAGCATTTT. Encoded protein: CASSSLTGNQPQHF. The chain couples TRBV5-6 to TRBJ1-5, with D tentatively TRBD1 (5 bases). Germline loops: CDR1 SGHDT, CDR2 YYEEEE. The V end lost 3 bases, the J end lost 2 bases, and 9 bases lay between the germline ends. The CDR3 extends over 14 amino acids.

This clone appeared a few times. This rearrangement joins TRBV2 to TRBJ1-6, with a possible D match to TRBD1 (6 bases). Deletions cut 3 bases from V and 9 bases from J, with 12 bases between. Germline values: CDR1 SNHLY, CDR2 FYNNEI. The CDR3 sequence is 14 residues long. CDR3 sequence: CASSDTGNRSPLHF. The CDR3 DNA reads as TGTGCCAGCAGTGATACAGGGAACCGTTCACCCCTCCACTTT.

The chain carries TRBV7-2 and TRBJ2-1; 10 bases are shared with TRBD2. CDR3 size: 19 residues. The V gene's germline CDR1 is SGHTA and CDR2 FQGNSA. The J segment lost 4 bases and the V segment lost 0 bases, leaving 12 bases of the junction unmatched. The CDR3 bases are TGTGCCAGCAGCTTAGCGCATCTAGCGGGAGTGTCAGTTTACAATGAGCAGTTCTTC. This codes for CASSLAHLAGVSVYNEQFF.

This clone was counted a few times. V usage is TRBV11-1 and J usage is TRBJ2-7, with D unclear. Trimming left V 5 bases short and J 5 bases short, with 16 bases between. Germline CDR1 reads SGHAT; CDR2 reads FQDESV (reference sequence). The CDR3 is 14 residues long. The CDR3 sequence: CASSPIRTVNEQYF. In DNA, the CDR3 is TGTGCCAGCAGCCCCATTCGCACAGTTAACGAGCAGTACTTC.

This clone was observed a handful of times. The J gene is TRBJ2-7, the V gene TRBV2; D may be TRBD2 (6 bases). Germline V gene lookup returns CDR1 SNHLY and CDR2 FYNNEI. The germline V and J ends were trimmed by 8 bases and 0 bases, with 8 bases remaining between them. This CDR3 has 12 residues. The CDR3 reads CASGDSSYEQYF. The CDR3 DNA reads TGTGCCAGCGGGGACTCCTCCTACGAGCAGTACTTC.

This clone was observed a few times. The CDR3 bases are TGTGCCAGCAGCGCCTCTTATAATCAGCCCCAGCATTTT. Its translation: CASSASYNQPQHF. The chain links TRBV7-8 to TRBJ1-5; D ambiguous. CDR3 size: 13 residues. V shed 5 bases and J shed 4 bases, with 9 bases lying between them. From germline, CDR1 is SGHVS and CDR2 FQNEAQ.

This clone occurred once. The rearrangement uses TRBV29-1 and TRBJ1-2; 7 bases agree with TRBD1. This CDR3 is 14 amino acids long. Per the germline V gene, CDR1 is SQVTM and CDR2 is ANQGSEA. Germline trimming cut 1 base from V and 5 bases from J; bases unmatched to any gene: 7. The CDR3 here is CSVEAPGTEYGYTF. DNA of the CDR3: TGCAGCGTTGAAGCTCCCGGGACAGAGTATGGCTACACCTTC.

The chain combines TRBV2 with TRBJ1-1; TRBD1 matches at 9 bases. Germline loops: CDR1 SNHLY, CDR2 FYNNEI. V shed 7 bases and J 5 bases; nucleotides not matched to a gene: 5. This CDR3 has 13 amino acids. The CDR3 DNA is TGTGCCAGCATTTCGACAGGGGGGACTGAAGCTTTCTTT. This gives the protein CASISTGGTEAFF.

The gene calls are TRBV28 and TRBJ1-4, with 10 bases matching TRBD1. V trimming: 6 bases; J trimming: 5 bases; junction bases outside the gene matches: 3. Germline V gene data show CDR1 as MDHEN and CDR2 as SYDVKM. The CDR3 is made up of 14 amino acids. In DNA form, the CDR3 reads TGTGCCAGCAGGTCGACAGGGGGCAATGAAAAACTGTTTTTT. Encoded protein: CASRSTGGNEKLFF. Variable domain in full (rest from reference TRBV28 and TRBJ1-4): DVKVTQSSRYLVKRTGEKVFLECVQDMDHENMFWYRQDPGLGLRLIYFSYDVKMKEKGDIPEGYSVSREKKERFSLILESASTNQTSMYLCASRSTGGNEKLFFGSGTQLSVL.

In its sample, this clone was seen a few times. The J gene is TRBJ1-1, the V gene TRBV2; the D gene is possibly TRBD1 (5 bases). Germline CDR1 reads SNHLY; CDR2 reads FYNNEI. Trimming removed 2 bases from V and 4 bases from J, with 8 bases in between. The CDR3 consists of 13 residues. The CDR3 nucleotides read TGTGCCAGCAGTGAATGGGGGAGCACTGAAGCTTTCTTT. It yields the protein CASSEWGSTEAFF.

The chain carries TRBV20-1 and TRBJ1-1; D is ambiguous. V gave up 6 bases and J gave up 7 bases, with 12 bases separating them. The CDR3 runs to 11 residues. Germline V gene sequence: CDR1 DFQATT, CDR2 SNEGSKA (reference sequence). CDR3 DNA: TGCAGTGCCATCTTCCTTCGTGAAGCTTTCTTT. This codes for CSAIFLREAFF.

This chain joins TRBV30 and TRBJ2-7; TRBD2 might be the D (5 bases). Germline V gene sequence: CDR1 GTSNPN, CDR2 SVGIG (reference sequence). V was shortened by 0 bases and J by 5 bases, with 11 bases between the two germline ends. The CDR3 has 13 amino acids. CDR3 in DNA: TGTGCCTGGAGTGTGAATTGGGAGAACGAGCAGTACTTC. Protein product: CAWSVNWENEQYF.

This chain connects TRBV20-1 to TRBJ2-1; tentative D call: TRBD2 (5 bases). Trimming shortened V by 1 base and J by 9 bases, and 7 bases separated the two germline ends. The CDR3 totals 11 residues. Germline loops: CDR1 DFQATT, CDR2 SNEGSKA (reference sequence). The CDR3 sequence is CSARGGGEQFF. DNA of the CDR3: TGCAGTGCTAGAGGTGGAGGTGAGCAGTTCTTC.

This sequence joins TRBV30 and TRBJ2-5; D ambiguous. Germline V CDR1 and CDR2: GTSNPN, SVGIG (reference sequence). The CDR3 runs to 17 residues. V shed 5 bases and J shed 1 base, with 23 bases lying between them. CDR3 amino acids: CAWRRTEFMRSQETQYF. The CDR3, as DNA: TGTGCCTGGCGGAGAACCGAGTTTATGAGAAGCCAAGAGACCCAGTACTTC.

The rearrangement joins TRBV30 to TRBJ1-1; D is unclear. With 4 bases removed from V and 1 base from J, the gap between germline ends came to 13 bases. The germline gives CDR1 GTSNPN, CDR2 SVGIG (reference sequence). The CDR3 has 14 amino acids. The CDR3 DNA is TGTGCCTGGACACTTTCATATGGGAACACTGAAGCTTTCTTT. It encodes CAWTLSYGNTEAFF.

This chain links TRBV7-9 with TRBJ2-2; D is perhaps TRBD1 (6 bases). V shed 5 bases and J shed 5 bases, with 12 bases lying between them. CDR1 and CDR2 from the germline V gene are SEHNR and FQNEAQ (reference sequence). The CDR3 length is 14 residues. In DNA form, the CDR3 reads TGTGCCAGCAGCCCCATGGGGGCTACCGGGGAGCTGTTTTTT. It yields the protein CASSPMGATGELFF.

The V and J genes are TRBV28 and TRBJ1-5, with 7 nucleotides matching TRBD1. This CDR3 is built from 16 residues. Germline assignment: CDR1 MDHEN and CDR2 SYDVKM. Trimming at V came to 6 bases and at J to 2 bases, leaving 10 bases not matched to a gene. The DNA for the CDR3 is TGTGCCAGCAGCACTGGAGGGGGCGGCGGCAATCAGCCCCAGCATTTT. Residues: CASSTGGGGGNQPQHF.

This chain uses TRBV11-2 with TRBJ2-5, with D perhaps being TRBD1 or TRBD2 (5 bases each). V lost 1 base to trimming and J lost 0 bases, with 12 bases between them. CDR1 and CDR2 (germline): SGHAT, FQNNGV. CDR3 length equals 16 residues. CDR3 sequence: CASSLGLGEYQETQYF. The CDR3 DNA is TGTGCCAGCAGCTTAGGGTTGGGGGAGTACCAAGAGACCCAGTACTTC. The complete variable domain, with remaining parts taken from reference TRBV11-2 and TRBJ2-5, reads EAGVAQSPRYKIIEKRQSVAFWCNPISGHATLYWYQQILGQGPKLLIQFQNNGVVDDSQLPKDRFSAERLKGVDSTLKIQPAKLEDSAVYLCASSLGLGEYQETQYFGPGTRLLVL.